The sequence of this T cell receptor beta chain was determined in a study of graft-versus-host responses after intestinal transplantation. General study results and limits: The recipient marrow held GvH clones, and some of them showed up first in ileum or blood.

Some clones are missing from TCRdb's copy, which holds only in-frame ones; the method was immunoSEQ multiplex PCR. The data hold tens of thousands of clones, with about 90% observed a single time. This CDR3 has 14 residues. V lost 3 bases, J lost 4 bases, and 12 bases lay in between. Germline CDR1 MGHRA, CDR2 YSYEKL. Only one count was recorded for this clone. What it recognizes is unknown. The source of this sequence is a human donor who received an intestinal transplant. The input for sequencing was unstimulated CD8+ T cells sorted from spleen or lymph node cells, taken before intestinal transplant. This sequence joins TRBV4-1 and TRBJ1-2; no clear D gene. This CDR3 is CASSQGSSPYGYTF. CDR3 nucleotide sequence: TGCGCCAGCAGCCAGGGTAGCAGTCCCTATGGCTACACCTTC.